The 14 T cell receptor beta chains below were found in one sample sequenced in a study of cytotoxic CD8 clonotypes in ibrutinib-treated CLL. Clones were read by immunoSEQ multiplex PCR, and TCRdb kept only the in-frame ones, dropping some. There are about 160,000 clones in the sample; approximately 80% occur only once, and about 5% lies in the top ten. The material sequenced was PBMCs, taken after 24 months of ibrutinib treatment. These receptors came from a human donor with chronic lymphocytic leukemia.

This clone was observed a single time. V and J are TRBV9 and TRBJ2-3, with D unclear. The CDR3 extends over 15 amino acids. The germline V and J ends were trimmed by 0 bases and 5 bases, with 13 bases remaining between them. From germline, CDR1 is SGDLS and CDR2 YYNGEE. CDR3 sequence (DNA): TGTGCCAGCAGCGTAGGGTATGGGTTGGTAGATACGCAGTATTTT. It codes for CASSVGYGLVDTQYF.

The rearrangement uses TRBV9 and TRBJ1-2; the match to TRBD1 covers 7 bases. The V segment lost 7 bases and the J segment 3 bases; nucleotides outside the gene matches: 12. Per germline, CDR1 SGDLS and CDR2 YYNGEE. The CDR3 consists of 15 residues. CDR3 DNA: TGTGCCAGCGGACCCTCGGGACAGACTTACTATGGCTACACCTTC. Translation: CASGPSGQTYYGYTF.

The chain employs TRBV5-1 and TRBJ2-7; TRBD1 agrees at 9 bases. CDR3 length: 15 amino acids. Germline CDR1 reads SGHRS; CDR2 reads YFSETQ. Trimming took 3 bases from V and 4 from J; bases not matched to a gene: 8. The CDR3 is CASSWGQGGGYEQYF. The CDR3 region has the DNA TGCGCCAGCAGCTGGGGACAGGGTGGGGGATACGAGCAGTACTTC.

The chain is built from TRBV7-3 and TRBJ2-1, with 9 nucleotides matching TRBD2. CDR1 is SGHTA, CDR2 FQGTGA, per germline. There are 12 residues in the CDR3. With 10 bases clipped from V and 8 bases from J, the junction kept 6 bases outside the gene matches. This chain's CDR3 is CATLAGSDEQFF. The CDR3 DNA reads TGTGCCACCCTAGCGGGAAGCGATGAGCAGTTCTTC.

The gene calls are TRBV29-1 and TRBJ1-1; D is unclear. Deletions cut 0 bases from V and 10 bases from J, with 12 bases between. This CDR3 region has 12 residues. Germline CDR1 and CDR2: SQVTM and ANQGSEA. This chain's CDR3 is CSVEELSLGAFF. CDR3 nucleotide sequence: TGCAGCGTTGAAGAGTTGTCACTCGGAGCTTTCTTT.

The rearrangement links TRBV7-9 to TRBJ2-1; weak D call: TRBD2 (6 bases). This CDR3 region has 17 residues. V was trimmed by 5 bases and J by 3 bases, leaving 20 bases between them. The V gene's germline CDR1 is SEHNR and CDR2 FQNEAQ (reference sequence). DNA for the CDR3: TGTGCCAGCAGCCCTCGGGGGACCGTAGCACGCTACAATGAGCAGTTCTTC. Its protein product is CASSPRGTVARYNEQFF.

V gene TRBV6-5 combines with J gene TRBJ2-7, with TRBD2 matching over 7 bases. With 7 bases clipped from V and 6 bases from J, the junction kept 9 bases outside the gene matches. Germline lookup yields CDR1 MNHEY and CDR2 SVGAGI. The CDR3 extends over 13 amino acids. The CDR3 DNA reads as TGTGCCAGCACCCTAGAGGGCGGGGGCGAGCAGTACTTC. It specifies CASTLEGGGEQYF.

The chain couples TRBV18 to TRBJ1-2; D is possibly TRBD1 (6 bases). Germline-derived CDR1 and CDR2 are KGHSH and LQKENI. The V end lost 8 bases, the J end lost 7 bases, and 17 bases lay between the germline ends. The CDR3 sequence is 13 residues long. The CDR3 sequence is CASLGQQGAGYTF. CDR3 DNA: TGTGCCAGCCTAGGACAGCAAGGGGCTGGCTACACCTTC.

In DNA form, the CDR3 reads TGTGCCAGCAGCTTAATAGCGGGCACCAACTCCTACGAGCAGTACTTC. This codes for CASSLIAGTNSYEQYF. The rearrangement uses TRBV7-2 and TRBJ2-7; 7 positions agree with TRBD2. V was clipped by 2 bases and J by 0 bases; unmatched bases: 7. CDR1 is SGHTA and CDR2 is FQGNSA in the germline V gene. The CDR3 has 16 amino acids.

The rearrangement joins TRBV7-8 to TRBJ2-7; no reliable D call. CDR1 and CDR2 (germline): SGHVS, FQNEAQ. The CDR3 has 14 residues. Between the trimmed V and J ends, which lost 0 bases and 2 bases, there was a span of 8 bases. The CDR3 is CASSLAVETYEQYF. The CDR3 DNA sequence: TGTGCCAGCAGCTTAGCAGTGGAAACCTACGAGCAGTACTTC. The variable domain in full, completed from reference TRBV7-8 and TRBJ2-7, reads GAGVSQSPRYKVAKRGQDVALRCDPISGHVSLFWYQQALGQGPEFLTYFQNEAQLDKSGLPSDRFFAERPEGSVSTLKIQRTQQEDSAVYLCASSLAVETYEQYFGPGTRLTVT.

The CDR3 coding sequence is TGTGCCAGCAGTGTATTTCAGGGCTCCTACGAGCAGTACTTC. Its translation is CASSVFQGSYEQYF. The chain combines TRBV2 with TRBJ2-7, with D perhaps TRBD1 (5 bases). Germline V gives CDR1 SNHLY, CDR2 FYNNEI. The V end lost 4 bases, the J end lost 0 bases, and 10 bases lay between the germline ends. This CDR3 region has 14 residues.

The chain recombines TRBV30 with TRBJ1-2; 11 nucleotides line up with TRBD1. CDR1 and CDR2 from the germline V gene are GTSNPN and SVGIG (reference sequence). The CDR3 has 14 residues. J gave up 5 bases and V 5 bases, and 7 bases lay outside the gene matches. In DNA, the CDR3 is TGTGCCTGGGGGGGACAGGGGGTATGGTATGGCTACACCTTC. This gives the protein CAWGGQGVWYGYTF.

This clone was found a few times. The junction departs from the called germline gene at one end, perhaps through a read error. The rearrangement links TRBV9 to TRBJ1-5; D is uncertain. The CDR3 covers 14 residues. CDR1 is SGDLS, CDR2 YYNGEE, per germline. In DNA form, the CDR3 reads TGTGCCAGTTCGGCTGGGCAGCTCAATGAGCCCCAGCATTTT. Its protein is CASSAGQLNEPQHF. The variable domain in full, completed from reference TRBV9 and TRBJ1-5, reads DSGVTQTPKHLITATGQRVTLRCSPRSGDLSVYWYQQSLDQGLQFLIQYYNGEERAKGNILERFSAQQFPDLHSELNLSSLELGDSALYFCASSAGQLNEPQHFGDGTRLSIL.

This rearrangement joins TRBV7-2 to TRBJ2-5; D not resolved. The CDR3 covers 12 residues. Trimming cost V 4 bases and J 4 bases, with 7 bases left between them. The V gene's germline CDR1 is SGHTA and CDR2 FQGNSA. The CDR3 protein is CASSSERETQYF. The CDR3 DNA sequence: TGTGCCAGCAGCTCCGAGAGAGAGACCCAGTACTTC.